This TCR beta chain comes out of a study of glioma-infiltrating T cells after dendritic cell vaccination. Only in-frame clones appear in the TCRdb table, and some are missing; sequencing was by immunoSEQ multiplex PCR. Of about 49,000 clones listed, over 75% are singletons. Germline V gene sequence: CDR1 LNHDA, CDR2 SQIVND (reference sequence). CDR3 size: 13 residues. Trimming removed 6 bases from V and 4 bases from J, with 12 bases in between. The chain couples TRBV19 to TRBJ1-1, with D uncertain. This sequence originates from a human donor with glioblastoma. The sequenced sample was blood, obtained before dendritic cell vaccination. CDR3 coding DNA: TGTGCCAGTAGCCTGGGAGAAGTCACTGAAGCTTTCTTT. The encoded protein is CASSLGEVTEAFF.